This T cell receptor (beta chain) was obtained from a study of blood T cell repertoires in COVID-19. Study-wide context: Both acute and convalescent COVID-19 samples were obtained from the United States, Italy and Spain. T cells, B-cell-depleted T cells, or PBMCs supplied cDNA or gDNA.

The CDR3 is made up of 13 amino acids. CDR1 is SGHAT, CDR2 FQNNGV, per germline. V was clipped by 1 base and J by 2 bases, with 6 bases between them. As handled by the study authors: Counts of nucleated cells, estimated from reference gene primer amplification, were obtained. The data were produced by immunoSEQ multiplex PCR, yet TCRdb's version contains in-frame clones alone and is incomplete. V and J calls and clone size are as listed in that table; D and trimming were resolved from the DNA. Counted here are about 40,000 clones, roughly 80% occurring once; the ten biggest clones make up approximately 30%.

Sequencing input: peripheral blood. The rearrangement joins TRBV11-2 to TRBJ2-7; perhaps TRBD1 as D (5 bases). The TCR was taken from a woman in her seventies with acute or convalescent COVID-19. CDR3: CASSLGTTYEQYF. CDR3 nucleotide sequence: TGTGCCAGCAGCTTAGGGACAACCTACGAGCAGTACTTC.